This T cell receptor beta chain was observed in a study of blood T cell repertoires in COVID-19 (dated by TCRdb to 2018 to 2020). For the study in its entirety: The collaborator samples originated in the United States, Italy and Spain and spanned the acute and convalescent phases of COVID-19. The dataset comprised deeply sampled blood TCRbeta repertoires from subjects exposed to, actively infected with, or recovered from COVID-19. HLA class I and class II types, where available, came from metadata supplied by the sample provider rather than from assay-based typing. The prospective study material was composed of cDNA or gDNA derived from T cells, B-cell-depleted T cells, or PBMCs. Samples came from the ongoing ImmuneRACE study (first 160 participants) plus 1,254 subjects from 6 global collaborators. Nearly every sample came with metadata listing a de-identified subject ID, COVID-19 status, age in years and sex. The repertoires were released in a freely available public database intended as a resource for research on the immune response to SARS-CoV-2.

Cut back by 6 bases and 8 bases, the V and J ends lie 16 bases apart. According to the germline V gene (reference sequence), CDR1 reads MNHEY and CDR2 reads SMNVEV. Counted from cysteine to phenylalanine, this CDR3 has 13 amino acids. Only the CDR3 portion is preserved as DNA: 39 bases, with reading frame beginning at the first base. TCRbeta CDR3 regions were amplified from genomic DNA using the immunoSEQ Assay, a bias-controlled multiplex PCR. Per the original workflow: The number of nucleated cells in each sample was estimated by amplification of reference gene primers within the assay. To quantify the absolute abundance of each unique TCRbeta CDR3 rearrangement, sequence reads were collapsed and filtered. Productive Simpson clonality was computed per sample as the square root of Simpson's diversity index over productive rearrangements. In its TCRdb copy, this immuneACCESS table keeps in-frame sequences only and misses some clones. Where compared with another copy, unresolved V genes explain less than half of these, and the others have no known cause. V and J calls and clone size follow that table, whereas D and trimming were derived from the DNA. For this sample there are fewer than 350,000 clones; roughly nine tenths appear just once. Roughly 12% of the sample belongs to the ten largest clones.

On this clone: No cognate antigen has been identified for it. There are no base qualities to consult, and no much larger clone falls within one base.

At one collaborating source in Seattle, patients were enrolled during active infection and were followed longitudinally through the course of disease. Collaborating institutions collected whole blood in K2EDTA tubes following their own protocols. For TCRbeta analysis, collaborator samples were shipped as frozen whole blood, as isolated PBMCs, or as DNA extracted from either sample type. What the work shows at the level of the full study, not this receptor alone: The quantity of clinical and demographic metadata differed by source and by participant and was supplied without curation.

Specimen: peripheral blood. This TCR was sampled from a woman aged 25 to 39 with COVID-19, enrolled during active disease. The chain is made from TRBV27 and TRBJ1-2; matching of 5 bases hints at TRBD1 as the D gene. The CDR3 loop reads CASSPAGGFGYTF. The sequenced DNA is TGTGCCAGCAGCCCGGCCGGGGGGTTCGGCTACACCTTC.